This TCR beta chain was captured by sequencing in a study of cytomegalovirus exposure and HLA in healthy donors. Study-wide results and limits: Later analysis reportedly placed an Asian-associated ancestry cluster below the roughly 630-donor mean in N-insertions.

Germline V lookup: CDR1 PRHDT, CDR2 FYEKMQ (reference sequence). The CDR3 spans 12 residues. The V and J ends lost 5 bases and 6 bases respectively, with 11 bases between them. About this clone itself: No antigen is known for it.

PCR primers comprised 60 Vbeta and 13 Jbeta primers. Method: immunoSEQ multiplex PCR; TCRdb's copy keeps in-frame clones and lacks some. The table has approximately 150,000 clones, about four fifths seen once; the top ten hold 4.5%. The material sequenced was PBMCs. This clonotype was sampled from a man aged 40-55 years in good health and CMV-seronegative. The chain employs TRBV13 and TRBJ2-7; D might be TRBD1 (6 bases). The CDR3 DNA reads as TGTGCCAGCAGCCTGGGGGCCCTCGAGCAGTACTTC. Translation gives CASSLGALEQYF.